The 13 T cell receptor beta chains listed next were all sequenced from one sample in a study of blood T cells in healthy people across ages. The authors ran a second PCR of roughly 6 to 11 cycles using a sample-barcoded 5' primer and a J-beta primer mix. TCRdb re-called the 5' RACE reads through MiXCR, storing one row per CDR3 protein. The sample lists about 1,800,000 distinct CDR3 sequences; 28% were seen once. Material: blood. These receptors were collected from a woman between 25 and 40 years old in good health.

As concerns this clonotype: A much larger clonotype is one base distant, so this may be a read error. The rearrangement links TRBV12-3 or TRBV12-4 to TRBJ1-2, with D hard to call. V was pared by 5 bases and J by 7 bases, with 17 bases between. The CDR3 covers 14 residues. The CDR3 coding sequence is TGTGCCAGCAGTGCACAGTTGACTAGCCCTGGCTACACCTTC. Amino acids: CASSAQLTSPGYTF.

This clonotype showed up many times. The V call is TRBV5-1, the J call TRBJ2-1; D might be TRBD1 or TRBD2, each matching 5 bases. CDR3 length: 12 amino acids. The germline gives CDR1 SGHRS, CDR2 YFSETQ. V lost 2 bases and J lost 12, with 12 bases in between. CDR3 coding DNA: TGCGCCAGCAGCTTTGAACCGGGGCGGCAGTTCTTC. It yields the protein CASSFEPGRQFF.

This sequence joins TRBV3-1 and TRBJ2-1; maybe TRBD1 (6 bases). Trimming stripped 8 bases from V and 6 bases from J, with 8 bases between. CDR1 and CDR2 from the germline V gene are LGHDT and YNNKEL (reference sequence). The CDR3 has 11 residues. The CDR3 is CASQGSNEQFF. The DNA of the CDR3 is TGTGCCAGCCAGGGGTCCAATGAGCAGTTCTTC.

This chain connects TRBV7-9 to TRBJ2-3; 11 bases are shared with TRBD2. The CDR3 length is 19 residues. CDR1 is SEHNR and CDR2 is FQNEAQ in the germline V gene (reference sequence). The V gene end was trimmed by 0 bases and the J gene end by 7 bases; junction bases not matched to a gene: 15. The CDR3 sequence: CASSLAVQLAGAGTYTQYF. Written as DNA, the CDR3 is TGTGCCAGCAGCTTAGCGGTCCAACTAGCGGGAGCTGGGACATATACGCAGTATTTT.

J is TRBJ1-3 and V is TRBV11-2; D not resolved. Germline CDR1 and CDR2: SGHAT and FQNNGV. CDR3 length: 14 residues. Trimming took 8 bases from V and 4 from J, leaving 15 bases between them. The DNA of the CDR3 is TGTGCCAGCTTCGACCTGGGGAAGGGAAACACCATATATTTT. This codes for CASFDLGKGNTIYF.

This clonotype was counted once. Since a much larger clone is just one base distant, this may be a read error. The rearrangement links TRBV5-1 to TRBJ2-7; 9 bases match TRBD1. Germline assignment: CDR1 SGHRS and CDR2 YFSETQ. The CDR3 is 15 amino acids. V gave up 4 bases and J gave up 11 bases; unmatched junction bases: 16. The CDR3 spells CASSPGTGHWWEKYF. CDR3 coding DNA: TGCGCCAGCAGCCCCGGGACAGGGCATTGGTGGGAGAAGTACTTC.

The rearrangement uses TRBV29-1 and TRBJ2-3; D is possibly TRBD1 or TRBD2 (6 bases each). The CDR3 totals 13 residues. V was trimmed by 4 bases and J by 5 bases, leaving 13 bases between them. Per the germline V gene, CDR1 is SQVTM and CDR2 is ANQGSEA. The CDR3 loop reads CSVGGGRGDTQYF. CDR3 coding DNA: TGCAGCGTTGGAGGGGGGCGAGGAGATACGCAGTATTTT.

This clonotype has at least ten counts. The genes are TRBV24-1 and TRBJ2-4; D may match TRBD1 or TRBD2 (5 bases each). The V gene lost 4 bases and the J gene lost 7 bases, with 13 bases spanning the gap. The CDR3 consists of 14 residues. Looked up from germline, CDR1 is KGHDR and CDR2 is SFDVKD. This CDR3 reads CATSEKAEGNIQYF. DNA of the CDR3: TGTGCCACCAGTGAGAAGGCCGAGGGGAACATTCAGTACTTC.

This clonotype came up many times. The CDR3 bases are TGCGCCAGCAGCTTGGACGGCAACTCCTACGAGCAGTACTTC. It specifies CASSLDGNSYEQYF. The genes are TRBV5-1 and TRBJ2-7, with D unresolved. Trimming took off 0 bases at V and 0 bases at J, with 7 bases between the two ends. The CDR3 spans 14 residues. CDR1 and CDR2 (germline): SGHRS, YFSETQ.

This clonotype was counted a few times. This chain links TRBV28 with TRBJ2-7, with D possibly matching TRBD2 (6 bases). The V end lost 7 bases, the J end lost 3 bases, and 16 bases lay between the germline ends. The CDR3 totals 14 residues. Germline assignment: CDR1 MDHEN and CDR2 SYDVKM. CDR3 DNA: TGTGCCAGCAATCCGGGAGATAAAGGCTACGAGCAGTACTTC. Translated: CASNPGDKGYEQYF.

The genes are TRBV24-1 and TRBJ1-1, with a possible D match to TRBD1 (6 bases). Trimming removed 6 bases at V and 1 base at J, with 17 bases between. There are 16 residues in the CDR3. From germline, CDR1 is KGHDR and CDR2 SFDVKD. The CDR3 is CATSPPPGQRNTEAFF. The CDR3 nucleotides are TGTGCCACCAGTCCACCTCCAGGACAGAGGAACACTGAAGCTTTCTTT.

This clonotype was recorded once. An end of the junction does not agree with germline; a read error may underlie this. The chain employs TRBV27 and TRBJ2-6; possible D gene TRBD1, 5 bases. Germline V gene data show CDR1 as MNHEY and CDR2 as SMNVEV (reference sequence). The CDR3 loop spans 18 amino acids. CDR3 DNA: TGTGCCAGCACATTCACCACCCCAGGGTACTCTGGGGCCAACGTCCTGACTTTT. Protein sequence: CASTFTTPGYSGANVLTF. The whole variable domain, remainder taken from reference TRBV27 and TRBJ2-6, is EAQVTQNPRYLITVTGKKLTVTCSQNMNHEYMSWYRQDPGLGLRQIYYSMNVEVTDKGDVPEGYKVSRKEKRNFPLILESPSPNQTSLYFCASTFTTPGYSGANVLTFGAGSRLTVL.

Turning to this clonotype: This could be a read error, since a much larger clone is one nucleotide away. The chain has TRBV5-5 and TRBJ2-7; TRBD2 matches at 9 bases. Per germline, CDR1 SGHKS and CDR2 YYEKEE (reference sequence). This CDR3 is built from 14 residues. In DNA, the CDR3 is TGTGCCAGCAGCGCACGGACTAGCGCCTACGGGCAGTACTTC. Its translation: CASSARTSAYGQYF.